These T cell receptor beta chains were read from a single sample in a study of PD-1 blockade in classical Hodgkin lymphoma. Sequencing used immunoSEQ multiplex PCR; TCRdb keeps in-frame clones, though not all of them. The sample has approximately 60,000 clones; about 87% are singletons. Sequenced here: peripheral blood mononuclear cells (PBMCs), sampled at baseline. Receptor source: a human donor with classical Hodgkin lymphoma. Each CDR3 is given with its conserved first and last residue. The D gene is left open where the match is weak. Size tells how often a clone was seen (once, few, many) or the class of an expanded clone, and some rows leave it out.

J: TRBJ2-7; D: TRBD1; size: few; V: TRBV4-3; CDR3: CASSQGTGRYEQYF; DNA: TGCGCCAGCAGCCAAGGGACAGGCCGGTACGAGCAGTACTTC
J: TRBJ2-6; D: -; size: -; V: TRBV30; CDR3: CAWSVGAGANVLTF; DNA: TGTGCCTGGAGTGTAGGGGCCGGGGCCAACGTCCTGACTTTC
J: TRBJ2-3; D: -; size: -; V: TRBV5-1; CDR3: CASREGGSPGDTQYF; DNA: TGCGCCAGCAGAGAAGGGGGGTCCCCTGGAGATACGCAGTATTTT
J: TRBJ1-1; D: TRBD1; size: -; V: TRBV6-1; CDR3: CASSPRGDTEAFF; DNA: TGTGCCAGCAGTCCCAGGGGGGACACTGAAGCTTTCTTT
J: TRBJ1-1; D: -; size: -; V: TRBV6-5; CDR3: CASIGEGWDTEAFF; DNA: TGTGCCAGCATCGGAGAGGGATGGGACACTGAAGCTTTCTTT
J: TRBJ1-1; D: -; size: few; V: TRBV9; CDR3: CASSGTSGEAFF; DNA: TGTGCCAGCAGCGGGACCTCAGGGGAAGCTTTCTTT
J: TRBJ1-4; D: -; size: -; V: TRBV10-3; CDR3: CASQSENEKLFF; DNA: TGTGCATCGCAGTCGGAAAATGAAAAACTGTTTTTT
J: TRBJ2-7; D: TRBD1; size: -; V: TRBV19; CDR3: CASSIGTGVREQYF; DNA: TGTGCCAGTAGTATTGGGACAGGGGTTCGGGAGCAGTACTTC
J: TRBJ2-5; D: TRBD2; size: -; V: TRBV6-1; CDR3: CASRDGAGGLLGQYF; DNA: TGTGCCAGCAGGGACGGGGCGGGGGGCCTTCTGGGCCAGTACTTC
J: TRBJ2-5; D: -; size: -; V: TRBV7-9; CDR3: CASSKGTGIQETQYF; DNA: TGTGCCAGCAGCAAAGGGACGGGGATCCAAGAGACCCAGTACTTC
J: TRBJ1-4; D: -; size: -; V: TRBV27; CDR3: CASSIGQPEKLFF; DNA: TGTGCCAGCAGTATAGGACAGCCGGAAAAACTGTTTTTT
J: TRBJ2-7; D: -; size: -; V: TRBV5-6; CDR3: CASSFVGAGSYEQYF; DNA: TGTGCCAGCAGCTTCGTCGGGGCCGGCTCCTACGAGCAGTACTTC
J: TRBJ2-7; D: -; size: -; V: TRBV19; CDR3: CASSIGYGGPYEQYF; DNA: TGTGCCAGTAGTATAGGTTACGGGGGACCCTACGAGCAGTACTTC
J: TRBJ1-1; D: -; size: -; V: TRBV9; CDR3: CASGTGIAEAFF; DNA: TGTGCCAGTGGAACAGGGATCGCTGAAGCTTTCTTT
J: TRBJ2-3; D: -; size: -; V: TRBV7-3; CDR3: CASSLVDPRDTQYF; DNA: TGTGCCAGCAGCTTAGTGGACCCCCGGGATACGCAGTATTTT
J: TRBJ1-1; D: -; size: -; V: TRBV21-1; CDR3: CASSPSSTEAFF; DNA: TGTGCCAGCAGCCCGAGTTCCACTGAAGCTTTCTTT
J: TRBJ2-7; D: TRBD2; size: -; V: TRBV6-6; CDR3: CASSPLETSGGEQYF; DNA: TGTGCCAGCAGCCCGCTGGAGACTAGCGGGGGCGAGCAGTACTTC
J: TRBJ2-1; D: -; size: -; V: TRBV4-2; CDR3: CASSQDFPGSYNEQFF; DNA: TGTGCCAGCAGCCAAGATTTTCCAGGCTCCTACAATGAGCAGTTCTTC
J: TRBJ2-5; D: -; size: once; V: TRBV7-2; CDR3: CASSPLGGRETQYF; DNA: TGTGCCAGCAGCCCTCTAGGGGGTAGAGAGACCCAGTACTTC
J: TRBJ2-3; D: TRBD2; size: -; V: TRBV15; CDR3: CATSKPSSGDTDTQYF; DNA: TGTGCCACCAGCAAACCGTCTAGCGGGGACACAGATACGCAGTATTTT
J: TRBJ2-7; D: TRBD1; size: -; V: TRBV4-3; CDR3: CASSQAPGQGIYEQYF; DNA: TGCGCCAGCAGCCAAGCACCGGGACAGGGTATTTACGAGCAGTACTTC
J: TRBJ2-1; D: -; size: -; V: TRBV28; CDR3: CASSLWPPSMGWKYNEQFF; DNA: TGTGCCAGCAGTTTATGGCCGCCGAGTATGGGATGGAAATACAATGAGCAGTTCTTC
J: TRBJ2-3; D: -; size: -; V: TRBV2; CDR3: CASSTGRGTDTQYF; DNA: TGTGCCAGCAGTACAGGGAGGGGGACAGATACGCAGTATTTT
J: TRBJ1-1; D: -; size: -; V: TRBV5-8; CDR3: CATHLTGISEDTEAFF; DNA: TGTGCCACCCACTTAACAGGGATATCTGAGGACACTGAAGCTTTCTTT
J: TRBJ2-7; D: TRBD2; size: -; V: TRBV7-8; CDR3: CASSKGGLAHEQYF; DNA: TGTGCCAGCAGCAAAGGAGGACTAGCCCACGAGCAGTACTTC
J: TRBJ2-7; D: TRBD1; size: -; V: TRBV27; CDR3: CASSFGTGGAQGYEQYF; DNA: TGTGCCAGCAGTTTCGGGACAGGGGGCGCTCAGGGCTACGAGCAGTACTTC
J: TRBJ2-2; D: -; size: -; V: TRBV6-5; CDR3: CASSYLTESGELFF; DNA: TGTGCCAGCAGTTACTTGACAGAGTCCGGGGAGCTGTTTTTT
J: TRBJ1-1; D: -; size: once; V: TRBV9; CDR3: CASSADSLNTEAFF; DNA: TGTGCCAGCAGCGCGGACAGTTTGAACACTGAAGCTTTCTTT
J: TRBJ2-7; D: -; size: -; V: TRBV7-2; CDR3: CASGLRTGLYEQYF; DNA: TGTGCCAGCGGCCTAAGGACGGGGCTCTACGAGCAGTACTTC
J: TRBJ1-5; D: TRBD1; size: -; V: TRBV27; CDR3: CASTPQGALYSNQPQHF; DNA: TGTGCCAGCACCCCACAGGGGGCCCTTTATAGCAATCAGCCCCAGCATTTT
J: TRBJ2-7; D: -; size: -; V: TRBV5-6; CDR3: CASSLTGPYEQYF; DNA: TGTGCCAGCAGCTTAACAGGGCCCTACGAGCAGTACTTC
J: TRBJ1-5; D: TRBD1; size: few; V: TRBV6-1; CDR3: CASDRANQPQHF; DNA: TGTGCCAGCGACAGGGCCAATCAGCCCCAGCATTTT
J: TRBJ1-1; D: -; size: -; V: TRBV2; CDR3: CASSVGGSRTEAFF; DNA: TGTGCCAGCAGTGTAGGGGGAAGTAGGACTGAAGCTTTCTTT
J: TRBJ1-1; D: -; size: -; V: TRBV19; CDR3: CASSIAGSLNTEAFF; DNA: TGTGCCAGTAGTATTGCGGGAAGTTTGAACACTGAAGCTTTCTTT
J: TRBJ2-7; D: -; size: -; V: TRBV6-1; CDR3: CASSEAPAYEQYF; DNA: TGTGCCAGCAGTGAAGCGCCGGCTTACGAGCAGTACTTC
J: TRBJ1-6; D: TRBD1; size: -; V: TRBV6-5; CDR3: CASSWGQFYNSPLHF; DNA: TGTGCCAGCAGTTGGGGACAGTTCTATAATTCACCCCTCCACTTT
J: TRBJ1-6; D: TRBD1; size: -; V: TRBV7-6; CDR3: CASSLEQGAVYNSPLHF; DNA: TGTGCCAGCAGCTTAGAACAGGGGGCAGTCTATAATTCACCCCTCCACTTT
J: TRBJ1-3; D: -; size: -; V: TRBV28; CDR3: CASSLAGSSGNTIYF; DNA: TGTGCCAGCAGTTTGGCAGGTTCCTCTGGAAACACCATATATTTT
J: TRBJ2-3; D: TRBD2; size: once; V: TRBV7-3; CDR3: CASSLSQLAGGGTQYF; DNA: TGTGCCAGCAGCTTAAGTCAACTAGCGGGGGGAGGTACGCAGTATTTT
J: TRBJ2-2; D: -; size: few; V: TRBV13; CDR3: CASSLEGSTGELFF; DNA: TGTGCCAGCAGCTTAGAAGGGTCCACCGGGGAGCTGTTTTTT
J: TRBJ1-2; D: -; size: -; V: TRBV5-1; CDR3: CASTEASGNYGYTF; DNA: TGCGCCAGCACGGAGGCCTCGGGGAACTATGGCTACACCTTC
J: TRBJ1-1; D: -; size: few; V: TRBV6-6; CDR3: CASSYLGAGDTEAFF; DNA: TGTGCCAGCAGTTATCTGGGGGCTGGGGACACTGAAGCTTTCTTT
J: TRBJ1-1; D: -; size: medium-sized; V: TRBV2; CDR3: CASRSREFQGSTREEAFF; DNA: TGTGCCAGCAGATCCCGGGAATTCCAAGGGTCAACGCGAGAAGAAGCTTTCTTT
J: TRBJ1-6; D: -; size: -; V: TRBV6-1; CDR3: CASRGGAPLHF; DNA: TGTGCCAGCAGGGGAGGAGCACCCCTCCACTTT
J: TRBJ2-7; D: TRBD2; size: -; V: TRBV4-1; CDR3: CASSQDGSLAGFEQYF; DNA: TGCGCCAGCAGCCAAGATGGCTCACTAGCGGGGTTCGAGCAGTACTTC
J: TRBJ2-3; D: -; size: -; V: TRBV9; CDR3: CASSVRTASTDTQYF; DNA: TGTGCCAGCAGCGTAAGGACAGCCAGCACAGATACGCAGTATTTT
J: TRBJ2-1; D: TRBD1; size: -; V: TRBV19; CDR3: CASSTNKQGSSYNEQFF; DNA: TGTGCCAGTAGTACCAATAAACAGGGGAGCTCCTACAATGAGCAGTTCTTC
J: TRBJ1-1; D: TRBD1; size: -; V: TRBV5-1; CDR3: CASSLGTGGMNTEAFF; DNA: TGCGCCAGCAGCTTGGGGACAGGGGGCATGAACACTGAAGCTTTCTTT
J: TRBJ2-2; D: -; size: -; V: TRBV5-1; CDR3: CASSFGTGELFF; DNA: TGCGCCAGCAGCTTCGGGACCGGGGAGCTGTTTTTT
J: TRBJ2-7; D: TRBD1; size: -; V: TRBV28; CDR3: CASSRQGAGSYEQYF; DNA: TGTGCCAGCAGCCGACAGGGGGCTGGCTCCTACGAGCAGTACTTC
J: TRBJ2-4; D: TRBD1; size: -; V: TRBV2; CDR3: CASSGLRGLAKNIQYF; DNA: TGTGCCAGCAGTGGGCTCAGGGGGCTAGCCAAAAACATTCAGTACTTC
J: TRBJ2-3; D: -; size: -; V: TRBV28; CDR3: CASSPDVVAGTDTQYF; DNA: TGTGCCAGCAGTCCCGACGTCGTGGCTGGCACAGATACGCAGTATTTT
J: TRBJ2-1; D: TRBD1; size: -; V: TRBV30; CDR3: CAWSSDRGYNEQFF; DNA: TGTGCCTGGAGTTCAGACAGGGGATACAATGAGCAGTTCTTC
J: TRBJ2-3; D: TRBD2; size: -; V: TRBV11-3; CDR3: CASSSYSSGGADTQYF; DNA: TGTGCCAGCAGCTCATACTCTAGCGGGGGGGCAGATACGCAGTATTTT